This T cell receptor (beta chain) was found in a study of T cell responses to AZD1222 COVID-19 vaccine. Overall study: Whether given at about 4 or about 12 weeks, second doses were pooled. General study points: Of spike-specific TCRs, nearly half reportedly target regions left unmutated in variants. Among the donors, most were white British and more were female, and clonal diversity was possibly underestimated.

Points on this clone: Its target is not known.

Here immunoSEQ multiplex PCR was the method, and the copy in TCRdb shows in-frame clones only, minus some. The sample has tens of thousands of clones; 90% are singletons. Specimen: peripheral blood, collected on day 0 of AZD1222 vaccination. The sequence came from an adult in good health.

As DNA, the CDR3 is TGTGCCAGCACCCAAAGCGGGGGAACTAATGAAAAACTGTTTTTT. This codes for CASTQSGGTNEKLFF. This chain connects TRBV6-5 to TRBJ1-4; D might be TRBD1 (5 bases). V was trimmed by 7 bases and J by 1 base, leaving 13 bases between them. Germline CDR1 is MNHEY and CDR2 is SVGAGI. This CDR3 region has 15 residues.